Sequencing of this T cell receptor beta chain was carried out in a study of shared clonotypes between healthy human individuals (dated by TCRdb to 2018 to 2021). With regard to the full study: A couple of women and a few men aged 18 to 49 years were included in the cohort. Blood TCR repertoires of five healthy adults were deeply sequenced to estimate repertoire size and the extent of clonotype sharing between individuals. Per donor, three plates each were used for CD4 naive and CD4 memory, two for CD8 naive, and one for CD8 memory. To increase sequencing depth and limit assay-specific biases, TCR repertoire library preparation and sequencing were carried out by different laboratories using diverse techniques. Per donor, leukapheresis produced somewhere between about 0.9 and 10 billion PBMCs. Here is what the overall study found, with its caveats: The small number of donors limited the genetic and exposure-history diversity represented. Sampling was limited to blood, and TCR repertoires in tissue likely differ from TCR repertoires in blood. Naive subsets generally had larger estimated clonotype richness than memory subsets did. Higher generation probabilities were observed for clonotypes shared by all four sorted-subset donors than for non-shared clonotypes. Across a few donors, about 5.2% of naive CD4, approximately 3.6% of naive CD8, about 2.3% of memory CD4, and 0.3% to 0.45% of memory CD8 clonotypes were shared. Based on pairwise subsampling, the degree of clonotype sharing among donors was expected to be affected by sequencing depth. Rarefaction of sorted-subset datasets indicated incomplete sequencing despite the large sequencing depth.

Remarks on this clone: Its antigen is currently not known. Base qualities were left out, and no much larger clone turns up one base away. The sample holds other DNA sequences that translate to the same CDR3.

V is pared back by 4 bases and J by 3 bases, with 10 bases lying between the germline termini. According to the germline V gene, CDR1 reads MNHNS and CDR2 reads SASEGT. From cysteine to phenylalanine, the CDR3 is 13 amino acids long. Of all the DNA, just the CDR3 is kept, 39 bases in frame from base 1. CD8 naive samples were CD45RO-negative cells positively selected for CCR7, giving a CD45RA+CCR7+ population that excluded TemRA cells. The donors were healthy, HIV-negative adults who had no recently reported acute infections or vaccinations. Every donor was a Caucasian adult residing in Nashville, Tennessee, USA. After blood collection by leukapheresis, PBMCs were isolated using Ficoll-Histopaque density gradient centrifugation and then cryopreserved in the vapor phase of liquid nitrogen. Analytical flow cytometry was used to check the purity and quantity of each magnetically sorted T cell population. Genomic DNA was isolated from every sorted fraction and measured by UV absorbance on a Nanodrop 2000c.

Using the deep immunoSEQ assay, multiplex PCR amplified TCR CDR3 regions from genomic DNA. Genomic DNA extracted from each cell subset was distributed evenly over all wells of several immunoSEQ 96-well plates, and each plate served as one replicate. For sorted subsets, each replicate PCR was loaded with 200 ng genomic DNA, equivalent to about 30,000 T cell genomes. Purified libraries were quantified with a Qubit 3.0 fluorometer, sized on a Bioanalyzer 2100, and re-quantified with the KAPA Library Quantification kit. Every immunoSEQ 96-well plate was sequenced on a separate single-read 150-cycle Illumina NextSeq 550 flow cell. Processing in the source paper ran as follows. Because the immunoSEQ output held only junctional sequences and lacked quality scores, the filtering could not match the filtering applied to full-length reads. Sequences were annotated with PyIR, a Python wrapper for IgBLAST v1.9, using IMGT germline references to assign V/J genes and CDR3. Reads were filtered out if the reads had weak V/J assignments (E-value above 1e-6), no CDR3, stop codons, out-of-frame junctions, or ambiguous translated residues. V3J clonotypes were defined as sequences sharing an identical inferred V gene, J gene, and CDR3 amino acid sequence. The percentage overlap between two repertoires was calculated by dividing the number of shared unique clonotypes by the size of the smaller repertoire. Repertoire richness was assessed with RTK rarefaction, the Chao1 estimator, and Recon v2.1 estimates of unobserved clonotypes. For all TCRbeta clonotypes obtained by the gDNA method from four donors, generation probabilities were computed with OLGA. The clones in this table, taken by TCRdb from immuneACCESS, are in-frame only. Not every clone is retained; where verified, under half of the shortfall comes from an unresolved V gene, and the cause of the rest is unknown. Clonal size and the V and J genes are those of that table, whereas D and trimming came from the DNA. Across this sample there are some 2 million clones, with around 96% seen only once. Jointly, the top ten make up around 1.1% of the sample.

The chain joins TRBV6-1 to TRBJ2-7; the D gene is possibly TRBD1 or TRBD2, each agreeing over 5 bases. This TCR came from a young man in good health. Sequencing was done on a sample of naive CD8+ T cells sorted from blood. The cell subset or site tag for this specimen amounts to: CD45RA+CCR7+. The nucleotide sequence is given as TGTGCCAGCAGTGTGGCAGGGAGCTACGAGCAGTACTTC. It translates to CASSVAGSYEQYF.